This is a list of T cell receptor beta chains from one sample in a study of T cell repertoires in MIS-A myocarditis. Sequencing used immunoSEQ multiplex PCR; TCRdb keeps in-frame clones, though not all of them. The table lists some 10,000 clones, around 89% of them singletons. Material for sequencing was thoracic lymph node tissue obtained at autopsy. Receptors originate from a man aged 18 to 29 with fulminant myocarditis from multisystem inflammatory syndrome in adults (MIS-A) after COVID-19. The conserved cysteine and the conserved F or W are not part of the CDR3 here. The D gene is left open where the match is weak. Rows give clone size only sometimes, using once, few, many, or a class for an expanded clone.

v_call: TRBV11-2; clone_size: .; d_call: .; j_call: TRBJ2-7; cdr3_aa: ASSFSSGAAYEQY
v_call: TRBV5-5; clone_size: once; d_call: TRBD1; j_call: TRBJ2-3; cdr3_aa: ASSFWQGGTDTQY
v_call: TRBV24-1; clone_size: .; d_call: .; j_call: TRBJ2-1; cdr3_aa: ATSLGLFEQF
v_call: TRBV15; clone_size: .; d_call: .; j_call: TRBJ1-2; cdr3_aa: ATSRVVDRNYGYT
v_call: TRBV19; clone_size: .; d_call: TRBD2; j_call: TRBJ2-1; cdr3_aa: ASTLAGGVSYNEQF
v_call: TRBV4-2; clone_size: once; d_call: .; j_call: TRBJ2-1; cdr3_aa: ASSQDGTENNEQF
v_call: TRBV7-8; clone_size: .; d_call: .; j_call: TRBJ2-5; cdr3_aa: ASSPIETQY
v_call: TRBV27; clone_size: once; d_call: .; j_call: TRBJ1-4; cdr3_aa: ASTLIPGEKLF
v_call: TRBV7-9; clone_size: .; d_call: .; j_call: TRBJ2-7; cdr3_aa: ASSIRFYEQY
v_call: TRBV2; clone_size: .; d_call: .; j_call: TRBJ2-3; cdr3_aa: ASSGIITDTQY
v_call: TRBV3-1/TRBV3-2; clone_size: .; d_call: .; j_call: TRBJ1-2; cdr3_aa: ASSHEGQSGYT
v_call: TRBV10-2; clone_size: .; d_call: TRBD1; j_call: TRBJ1-5; cdr3_aa: ASSENRGRGQPQH
v_call: TRBV27; clone_size: few; d_call: .; j_call: TRBJ2-1; cdr3_aa: ASRWGDEQF
v_call: TRBV6-5; clone_size: .; d_call: .; j_call: TRBJ1-5; cdr3_aa: ASSYSNRPGQPQH
v_call: TRBV9; clone_size: .; d_call: TRBD1; j_call: TRBJ1-5; cdr3_aa: ASSAGTGSQPQH
v_call: TRBV3-1/TRBV3-2; clone_size: .; d_call: .; j_call: TRBJ1-3; cdr3_aa: ASSPGLGNTIY
v_call: TRBV3-1/TRBV3-2; clone_size: .; d_call: .; j_call: TRBJ1-3; cdr3_aa: ASSHYLRGGMSGNTIY
v_call: TRBV6-5; clone_size: .; d_call: .; j_call: TRBJ1-2; cdr3_aa: ASRELITYGYT
v_call: TRBV5-6; clone_size: .; d_call: TRBD1; j_call: TRBJ1-6; cdr3_aa: ASSLEETGDSPLH
v_call: TRBV5-5; clone_size: .; d_call: .; j_call: TRBJ2-7; cdr3_aa: ASSLVGLSYEQY
v_call: TRBV14; clone_size: .; d_call: .; j_call: TRBJ2-3; cdr3_aa: ASSQEWGDDTDTQY
v_call: TRBV5-1; clone_size: few; d_call: .; j_call: TRBJ2-3; cdr3_aa: ASSFYDGGFRADTQY
v_call: TRBV4-3; clone_size: few; d_call: .; j_call: TRBJ1-3; cdr3_aa: ASSQDLLGTIY
v_call: TRBV28; clone_size: .; d_call: TRBD2; j_call: TRBJ2-1; cdr3_aa: ASSLGTGLVYNEQF
v_call: TRBV9; clone_size: .; d_call: TRBD1; j_call: TRBJ2-1; cdr3_aa: ASSVLVTGYEQF
v_call: TRBV6-1; clone_size: .; d_call: .; j_call: TRBJ1-3; cdr3_aa: ASSQGPATLGNTIY